The 31 T cell receptor beta chains reported below all come from one sample, sequenced in a study of OX40 agonist ivuxolimab in advanced cancers. Repertoires were generated with immunoSEQ multiplex PCR, while TCRdb's copy carries only in-frame clones and drops some. The sample consists of approximately 90,000 clones, roughly nine tenths of them appearing once. Source: CD4+ or CD8+ T cells sorted from blood, taken in a trial of the OX40 agonist ivuxolimab. The origin of the receptors is an adult with an advanced solid tumor such as melanoma, head and neck, liver or kidney cancer.

The rearrangement uses TRBV28 and TRBJ1-4; TRBD1 aligns across 8 bases. The J segment lost 8 bases and the V segment lost 5 bases, leaving 10 bases of the junction unmatched. The CDR3 covers 15 residues. CDR1 MDHEN and CDR2 SYDVKM come from the germline V gene. CDR3 sequence (DNA): TGTGCCAGCAGTCCATCGCCGGGACAGGACGAAAAACTGTTTTTT. Translated: CASSPSPGQDEKLFF.

The chain employs TRBV30 and TRBJ2-3; D is uncertain. Per the germline V gene, CDR1 is GTSNPN and CDR2 is SVGIG (reference sequence). Trimming shortened V by 5 bases and J by 8 bases, and 11 bases separated the two germline ends. The CDR3 is 11 residues long. The CDR3 region has the DNA TGTGCCTGGTCCAGTCCGGGTACGCAGTATTTT. Its protein product is CAWSSPGTQYF.

The chain combines TRBV5-4 with TRBJ2-3, with TRBD2 matching over 16 bases. The CDR3 covers 18 residues. Per the germline V gene, CDR1 is SGHNT and CDR2 is YYREEE (reference sequence). V lost 3 bases to trimming and J lost 1 base; unmatched junction nucleotides: 5. In nucleotides, the CDR3 is TGTGCCAGCAGCTCGGGACTAGCGGGAGGGCACGGCACAGATACGCAGTATTTT. Encoded protein: CASSSGLAGGHGTDTQYF.

This rearrangement joins TRBV4-3 to TRBJ2-3; TRBD2 agrees at 14 bases. Germline V gives CDR1 LGHNA, CDR2 YSLEER. V trimming: 8 bases; J trimming: 2 bases; junction bases outside the gene matches: 3. The CDR3 length is 15 residues. The chain's CDR3 is CASRLAGGNTDTQYF. As DNA, the CDR3 is TGCGCCAGCCGACTAGCGGGAGGGAACACAGATACGCAGTATTTT.

This clone was found once. The gene calls are TRBV30 and TRBJ1-1, with 7 bases matching TRBD1. The CDR3 runs 15 residues. Germline CDR1 GTSNPN, CDR2 SVGIG (reference sequence). The ends lost 2 bases at V and 0 bases at J; junction bases unmatched: 6. This CDR3 is CAWSSAGTVNTEAFF. Here the CDR3 DNA reads TGTGCCTGGAGTTCAGCCGGGACAGTGAACACTGAAGCTTTCTTT.

V usage is TRBV9 and J usage is TRBJ2-1; 14 bases match TRBD2. This CDR3 region has 15 residues. V shed 5 bases, J shed 9 bases, and the junction held 7 bases outside the gene matches. Germline V lookup: CDR1 SGDLS, CDR2 YYNGEE. The CDR3: CASSPAGTSGSEQFF. The CDR3 DNA reads as TGTGCCAGCAGTCCTGCCGGGACTAGCGGGAGTGAGCAGTTCTTC.

This clone was observed a few times. This chain's CDR3 is CASSPRTPENTEAFF. The CDR3 DNA sequence: TGTGCCAGCAGCCCCCGGACCCCTGAGAACACTGAAGCTTTCTTT. V usage is TRBV14 and J usage is TRBJ1-1; D unresolved. V was shortened by 4 bases and J by 1 base, with 13 bases between the two germline ends. CDR1 is SGHDN, CDR2 FVKESK, per germline. This CDR3 comprises 15 residues.

The chain joins TRBV7-8 to TRBJ2-2; 7 bases agree with TRBD1. The germline CDR1 and CDR2 sequences are SGHVS and FQNEAQ. V was pared by 5 bases and J by 4 bases, with 7 bases of the junction left unmatched. CDR3 length: 15 residues. This CDR3 reads CASSVGTARTGELFF. The CDR3 region has the DNA TGTGCCAGCAGCGTAGGGACAGCGCGCACCGGGGAGCTGTTTTTT. Drawing the rest from reference TRBV7-8 and TRBJ2-2, the complete variable domain is GAGVSQSPRYKVAKRGQDVALRCDPISGHVSLFWYQQALGQGPEFLTYFQNEAQLDKSGLPSDRFFAERPEGSVSTLKIQRTQQEDSAVYLCASSVGTARTGELFFGEGSRLTVL.

This clone appeared a single time. The chain carries TRBV5-1 and TRBJ1-1; D unclear. The CDR3 is 14 amino acids. Per the germline V gene, CDR1 is SGHRS and CDR2 is YFSETQ. V shed 2 bases and J shed 11 bases, with 19 bases lying between them. CDR3 sequence (DNA): TGCGCCAGCAGCTTTGGGCAGGACCCAAAATTTGCTTTCTTT. This encodes CASSFGQDPKFAFF.

For the CDR3, the DNA is TGTGCCAGCAGCTTAGACGGGGAGCAGTACTTC. This gives the protein CASSLDGEQYF. This chain links TRBV7-9 with TRBJ2-7, with D hard to call. Trimming removed 1 base from V and 7 bases from J, with 5 bases in between. CDR3 size: 11 residues. CDR1 is SEHNR, CDR2 FQNEAQ, per germline (reference sequence).

CDR3 in amino acids: CASSVGGGLTYEQYF. The CDR3 DNA is TGTGCCAGCAGCGTAGGGGGTGGGTTGACCTACGAGCAGTACTTC. This chain uses TRBV9 with TRBJ2-5; D ambiguous. The end of the DNA fits TRBJ2-7 better, so the J call may be wrong. The CDR3 totals 15 residues. The V gene's germline CDR1 is SGDLS and CDR2 YYNGEE.

This chain connects TRBV30 to TRBJ1-1; D gene ambiguous. The CDR3 loop spans 15 amino acids. Germline V CDR1 and CDR2: GTSNPN, SVGIG (reference sequence). Trimming left V 0 bases short and J 0 bases short, with 11 bases between. The CDR3 region has the DNA TGTGCCTGGAGTGTACTGAGTTTAATGAACACTGAAGCTTTCTTT. It yields the protein CAWSVLSLMNTEAFF.

The chain uses TRBV5-1 and TRBJ2-7; D uncertain. Deletions cut 4 bases from V and 0 bases from J, with 8 bases between. This CDR3 has 13 amino acids. In germline, CDR1 is SGHRS, CDR2 YFSETQ. In DNA form, the CDR3 reads TGCGCCAGCAGCCCGCCGGGCTCCTACGAGCAGTACTTC. It translates to CASSPPGSYEQYF.

The chain has TRBV30 and TRBJ2-4; a possible D gene is TRBD1 (5 bases). The CDR3 runs 12 residues. CDR1 GTSNPN and CDR2 SVGIG come from the germline V gene (reference sequence). The germline V and J ends were trimmed by 3 bases and 8 bases, with 11 bases remaining between them. CDR3 DNA sequence: TGTGCCTGGAGCAGGGTAGGAGACATTCAGTACTTC. The encoded protein is CAWSRVGDIQYF. Full variable domain (remainder filled in from reference TRBV30 and TRBJ2-4): SQTIHQWPATLVQPVGSPLSLECTVEGTSNPNLYWYRQAAGRGLQLLFYSVGIGQISSEVPQNLSASRPQDRQFILSSKKLLLSDSGFYLCAWSRVGDIQYFGAGTRLSVL.

The chain couples TRBV21-1 to TRBJ1-2. TRBV21-1 has pseudogene status. The CDR3 covers 19 residues. CDR3: CASSKRARGVEGANYGYTF. The DNA for the CDR3 is TGTGCCAGCAGCAAAAGGGCGAGGGGGGTAGAAGGAGCTAACTATGGCTACACCTTC.

In DNA, the CDR3 is TGTGCCAGCAGTCTCCGGGGGCTACTTTCGAACGAGCAGTACTTC. Translated, it gives CASSLRGLLSNEQYF. J is TRBJ2-7 and V is TRBV27; D tentatively reads TRBD1 or TRBD2 (6 bases each). The V gene lost 5 bases and the J gene lost 5 bases, with 19 bases spanning the gap. The CDR3 length is 15 residues. CDR1 and CDR2 (germline): MNHEY, SMNVEV (reference sequence).

This clone was observed a single time. In DNA, the CDR3 is TGTGCCAGCAGCTTAGGGCAGTATAGCAATCAGCCCCAGCATTTT. Translating gives CASSLGQYSNQPQHF. The rearrangement joins TRBV7-2 to TRBJ1-5; D is undetermined. The germline V gene encodes CDR1 SGHTA and CDR2 FQGNSA. The CDR3 has 15 residues. The V end was cut by 1 base, the J end by 0 bases, with 7 bases between.

The rearrangement uses TRBV29-1 and TRBJ1-1; D remains unclear. CDR1 is SQVTM, CDR2 ANQGSEA, per germline. Trimming stripped 6 bases from V and 1 base from J, with 15 bases between. There are 14 residues in the CDR3. The DNA for the CDR3 is TGCAGCGTAACGACCCTACGGGGGAACACTGAAGCTTTCTTT. Translating it yields CSVTTLRGNTEAFF. Variable domain in full (rest from reference TRBV29-1 and TRBJ1-1): SAVISQKPSRDICQRGTSLTIQCQVDSQVTMMFWYRQQPGQSLTLIATANQGSEATYESGFVIDKFPISRPNLTFSTLTVSNMSPEDSSIYLCSVTTLRGNTEAFFGQGTRLTVV.

The chain recombines TRBV5-4 with TRBJ2-6; D is unresolved. The CDR3 consists of 15 residues. Germline V lookup: CDR1 SGHNT, CDR2 YYREEE (reference sequence). Trimming removed 5 bases at V and 0 bases at J, with 9 bases between. The CDR3 is CASSKGASGANVLTF. DNA of the CDR3: TGTGCCAGCAGTAAGGGTGCCTCTGGGGCCAACGTCCTGACTTTC.

The rearrangement uses TRBV7-2 and TRBJ1-1; D is possibly TRBD1 (6 bases). Trimming left V 1 base short and J 1 base short, with 7 bases between. The CDR3 runs to 14 residues. Germline CDR1 SGHTA, CDR2 FQGNSA. The CDR3 DNA sequence: TGTGCCAGCAGCTTAGGACAGGCGAACACTGAAGCTTTCTTT. This translates into CASSLGQANTEAFF.

This chain connects TRBV9 to TRBJ1-1, with a possible D match to TRBD1 (5 bases). CDR3 length equals 15 residues. V lost 3 bases, J lost 2 bases, and 14 bases lay in between. Germline V gene data show CDR1 as SGDLS and CDR2 as YYNGEE. CDR3 DNA sequence: TGTGCCAGCAGCGGTGCTCAGGGACCAAACACTGAAGCTTTCTTT. Translating gives CASSGAQGPNTEAFF. The full variable domain, rest sourced from reference TRBV9 and TRBJ1-1, is DSGVTQTPKHLITATGQRVTLRCSPRSGDLSVYWYQQSLDQGLQFLIQYYNGEERAKGNILERFSAQQFPDLHSELNLSSLELGDSALYFCASSGAQGPNTEAFFGQGTRLTVV.

The V and J genes are TRBV21-1 and TRBJ2-7; the table's D gene call, TRBD2, was not cross checked with the DNA. TRBV21-1 is labeled a pseudogene. The length of the CDR3 is 13 residues. Here the CDR3 reads CASTVTRTYEQYF. CDR3 DNA: TGTGCCAGCACCGTAACTAGGACCTACGAGCAGTACTTC.

This rearrangement joins TRBV18 to TRBJ2-7; TRBD1 agrees at 11 bases. The CDR3 totals 13 residues. Germline V lookup: CDR1 KGHSH, CDR2 LQKENI. Trimming cost V 6 bases and J 5 bases; bases outside gene matches: 3. In nucleotides, the CDR3 is TGTGCCAGCTCTGGGACAGGGGGAGACGAGCAGTACTTC. Its translation: CASSGTGGDEQYF.

V and J are TRBV19 and TRBJ2-2; the match to TRBD1 covers 9 bases. Trimming took 3 bases from V and 4 from J; bases not matched to a gene: 9. The germline V gene has CDR1 LNHDA and CDR2 SQIVND (reference sequence). CDR3 length equals 17 residues. CDR3 protein: CASSMVPGQGGTGELFF. The CDR3 nucleotides read TGTGCCAGTAGTATGGTCCCGGGACAGGGAGGCACCGGGGAGCTGTTTTTT.

The chain has TRBV5-1 and TRBJ1-5; 9 nucleotides align to TRBD1. With 1 base clipped from V and 7 bases from J, the junction kept 6 bases outside the gene matches. In germline, CDR1 is SGHRS, CDR2 YFSETQ. This CDR3 has 15 amino acids. The CDR3 reads CASSLTGGAGQPQHF. DNA for the CDR3: TGCGCCAGCAGCTTGACAGGGGGCGCTGGACAGCCCCAGCATTTT.

V gene TRBV10-1 combines with J gene TRBJ2-7; a weak D match, TRBD1 (5 bases). The V and J ends lost 0 bases and 6 bases respectively, with 9 bases between them. This CDR3 is built from 13 residues. Germline V lookup: CDR1 WNHNN, CDR2 SYGVQD (reference sequence). The CDR3 is CASSESRGSEQYF. Here the CDR3 DNA reads TGCGCCAGCAGTGAGTCTAGGGGAAGCGAGCAGTACTTC.

V is TRBV28 and J is TRBJ2-2; 15 bases fit TRBD2. Germline CDR1 reads MDHEN; CDR2 reads SYDVKM. J lost 8 bases, V lost 7 bases, and 8 bases had no gene match. There are 16 residues in the CDR3. CDR3 in DNA: TGTGCCAGCACCCTGATGGGACTAGCGGGAGGAGGGGAGCTGTTTTTT. It encodes CASTLMGLAGGGELFF.

This rearrangement joins TRBV6-1 to TRBJ1-5; no definite D call. CDR3 length: 14 amino acids. V lost 1 base, J lost 7 bases, and 11 bases lay in between. Germline V CDR1 and CDR2: MNHNS, SASEGT. CDR3 sequence (DNA): TGTGCCAGCAGTGAAGAGGCAGGACGGCAGCCCCAGCATTTT. It encodes CASSEEAGRQPQHF.

The table lists this clone with a few counts. The chain has TRBV30 and TRBJ1-2; D perhaps matches TRBD1 (5 bases). Germline CDR1 is GTSNPN and CDR2 is SVGIG (reference sequence). The V end lost 1 base, the J end lost 8 bases, and 14 bases lay between the germline ends. The CDR3 spans 13 residues. The CDR3 region has the DNA TGTGCCTGGAGTGCGCAGGGAGCTAGCGGCTACACCTTC. Residues: CAWSAQGASGYTF.

A few counts support this clone. The V and J genes are TRBV29-1 and TRBJ2-2; a possible D gene is TRBD1 (6 bases). Germline values: CDR1 SQVTM, CDR2 ANQGSEA. The CDR3 contains 14 residues. Trimming took off 7 bases at V and 2 bases at J, with 14 bases between the two ends. The DNA for the CDR3 is TGCAGCGCAAAGAGACAGGACAACACCGGGGAGCTGTTTTTT. Translated, it gives CSAKRQDNTGELFF.

The J gene is TRBJ2-1, the V gene TRBV5-1; no clear D gene. From germline, CDR1 is SGHRS and CDR2 YFSETQ. The V gene lost 3 bases and the J gene lost 7 bases, with 20 bases spanning the gap. The CDR3 spans 16 residues. The CDR3 DNA follows: TGCGCCAGCAGCTCGGGCTTGGGCGGCCTGGGGAATGAGCAGTTCTTC. Protein sequence: CASSSGLGGLGNEQFF.